This T cell receptor beta chain was documented in a study of blood T cell repertoires in COVID-19. Study-wide background: The study drew acute and convalescent COVID-19 samples from the United States, Italy and Spain.

The ends were cut back, 7 bases at V and 6 bases at J, with 12 bases in the middle. Germline V gives CDR1 KGHDR, CDR2 SFDVKD. CDR3 length equals 13 residues. Here immunoSEQ multiplex PCR was the method, and the copy in TCRdb shows in-frame clones only, minus some. The data hold roughly 150,000 clones, with roughly 84% observed a single time. Specimen: peripheral blood. J is TRBJ2-1 and V is TRBV24-1; D not certain. This clonotype was obtained from a woman of 80 years or more with active or convalescent COVID-19. DNA of the CDR3: TGTGCCACCAGAAAGGATGGAGTCAATGAGCAGTTCTTC. Translated, it gives CATRKDGVNEQFF.